Each of the 10 T cell receptor beta chains below was sequenced from the same sample in a study of spatial heterogeneity in lung cancer. This sample's time point: sample taken at primary tumor resection. Material for sequencing was whole RNA from tumor, nontumor lung or frozen PBMC, left unsorted. TCRdb re-called the 5' RACE reads through MiXCR, storing one row per CDR3 protein. The profile shows 50,000 to 65,000 distinct CDR3 sequences, roughly 8% of them singletons. Sequenced here: PBMCs, sampled at surgery. These receptors were collected from a female donor with early-stage non-small cell lung cancer.

In this sample, this clonotype turned up a few times. The chain couples TRBV7-6 to TRBJ1-5; D might be TRBD1 (5 bases). V was shortened by 1 base and J by 3 bases, with 10 bases between the two germline ends. The CDR3 runs 15 residues. Germline V gene lookup returns CDR1 SGHVS and CDR2 FNYEAQ. CDR3 sequence: CASSLVPTDNQPQHF. The CDR3 DNA sequence: TGTGCCAGCAGCTTAGTACCGACAGACAATCAGCCCCAGCATTTT.

The CDR3 protein is CATQQRGRDIGYGYTF. CDR3 coding DNA: TGTGCCACCCAGCAGCGGGGCAGGGATATAGGCTATGGCTACACCTTC. This chain uses TRBV6-1 with TRBJ1-2, with D tentatively TRBD1 (5 bases). V was cut by 10 bases and J by 4 bases, with 25 bases left in between. The CDR3 covers 16 residues. Germline V gives CDR1 MNHNS, CDR2 SASEGT.

At least ten counts were recorded for this clonotype. CDR3: CASNRGNQPQHF. CDR3 bases: TGTGCCAGCAACAGGGGGAATCAGCCCCAGCATTTT. The rearrangement joins TRBV2 to TRBJ1-5; 8 bases map to TRBD1. Germline lookup yields CDR1 SNHLY and CDR2 FYNNEI. This CDR3 contains 12 residues. The trim removed 7 bases at V and 4 bases at J, leaving 0 bases unmatched.

This clonotype was recorded many times. The genes are TRBV3-1 and TRBJ1-2; tentatively, D is TRBD1 (5 bases). Germline CDR1 and CDR2: LGHDT and YNNKEL (reference sequence). The CDR3 consists of 15 residues. V lost 1 base and J lost 2, with 11 bases in between. The CDR3 nucleotides read TGTGCCAGCAGCCAAGGATCTAGGGGCAACTATGGCTACACCTTC. It specifies CASSQGSRGNYGYTF.

This clonotype was counted ten times or more. The chain links TRBV7-9 to TRBJ2-7; either TRBD1 or TRBD2 may fit D (5 bases each). In germline, CDR1 is SEHNR, CDR2 FQNEAQ (reference sequence). Trimming stripped 1 base from V and 5 bases from J, with 12 bases between. The CDR3 is 14 amino acids. The CDR3 loop reads CASSLVSGADEQYF. The CDR3 DNA is TGTGCCAGCAGCTTAGTGTCCGGGGCCGACGAGCAGTACTTC.

A few counts support this clonotype. This chain uses TRBV30 with TRBJ1-1, with a weak D call TRBD1 (5 bases). V lost 3 bases and J lost 3, with 8 bases in between. The germline V gene encodes CDR1 GTSNPN and CDR2 SVGIG (reference sequence). The CDR3 is made up of 12 amino acids. Here the CDR3 DNA reads TGTGCCTGGAGACAGGTTGACACTGAAGCTTTCTTT. Protein: CAWRQVDTEAFF.

The chain uses TRBV6-5 and TRBJ1-2; a weak D match, TRBD1 (6 bases). Germline V gives CDR1 MNHEY, CDR2 SVGAGI. CDR3 length: 11 residues. V lost 4 bases and J 8 bases, leaving 8 bases between the germline ends. The CDR3 DNA sequence: TGTGCCAGCAGTTCCAGGGGAGGCTACACCTTC. Translated: CASSSRGGYTF.

The chain is built from TRBV6-2 or TRBV6-3 and TRBJ1-5, with D perhaps matching TRBD1 (5 bases). Germline V gene sequence: CDR1 MNHEY, CDR2 SVGEGT. The length of the CDR3 is 14 residues. The ends were cut back, 9 bases at V and 4 bases at J, with 16 bases in the middle. CDR3 amino acids: CARSNRDGNQPQHF. For the CDR3, the DNA is TGTGCCAGGAGTAACCGGGACGGAAATCAGCCCCAGCATTTT.

In DNA, the CDR3 is TGCGCCAGCAGACCGGGCGGAGCAGATACGCAGTATTTT. Protein sequence: CASRPGGADTQYF. The gene calls are TRBV5-1 and TRBJ2-3; no definite D call. CDR3 length: 13 residues. The ends were cut back, 5 bases at V and 4 bases at J, with 11 bases in the middle. CDR1 is SGHRS, CDR2 YFSETQ, per germline. Full variable domain (rest looked up from reference TRBV5-1 and TRBJ2-3): KAGVTQTPRYLIKTRGQQVTLSCSPISGHRSVSWYQQTPGQGLQFLFEYFSETQRNKGNFPGRFSGRQFSNSRSEMNVSTLELGDSALYLCASRPGGADTQYFGPGTRLTVL.

The sample holds a few counts of this clonotype. V gene TRBV19 combines with J gene TRBJ1-6; 9 positions agree with TRBD1. Germline V gene lookup returns CDR1 LNHDA and CDR2 SQIVND (reference sequence). CDR3 size: 16 residues. With 5 bases clipped from V and 14 bases from J, the junction kept 16 bases outside the gene matches. CDR3 DNA sequence: TGTGCCAGTAGTTCCGCCTACAGGGGGCAAAAATTGACCCTCCACTTT. This gives the protein CASSSAYRGQKLTLHF.